These T cell receptor beta chains were read from a single sample in a study of T cells expressing NK-cell markers. Using the 5' RACE reads, TCRdb records one entry per CDR3 protein without DNA. The sample's table shows a few hundred thousand distinct CDR3 sequences. The source material was blood T cells: a sorted CD56 or NKG2C T cell subset, CD4+ or CD8+ T cells, or bulk PBMC T cells (not recorded which). These receptors were collected from a man between 18 and 29 years old in good health. Each CDR3 is given with its conserved first and last residue.

>TRBJ2-7|TRBV6-2/TRBV6-3
CASSYPPQRTSGQAYEQYF
>TRBJ1-4|TRBV5-1
CASSLEGDGLFF
>TRBJ2-5|TRBV6-1
CASSRAALGPRYF
>TRBJ1-1|TRBV28
CASSPLSGSTEAFF
>TRBJ2-5|TRBV20-1
CSARDLGEETQYF
>TRBJ2-5|TRBV5-1
CASSLDGAEDQYF
>TRBJ1-1|TRBV12-3/TRBV12-4
CASSLDGKNTEAFF
>TRBJ1-3|TRBV6-2/TRBV6-3
CASGRTETGNTIYF
>TRBJ2-7|TRBV9
CASSSTPPGLAGEQYF
>TRBJ1-5|TRBV5-6
CASSYGAGNSNQPQHF
>TRBJ2-5|TRBV21-1
CASPSGRETQYF
>TRBJ1-2|TRBV12-3/TRBV12-4
CASSLEFDREEGYTF
>TRBJ2-5|TRBV11-2
CASSLDRWTGETQYF
>TRBJ1-1|TRBV7-2
CASSPGFANTEAFF
>TRBJ2-1|TRBV7-6
CASSLLRRLGSGNEQFF
>TRBJ2-1|TRBV5-1
CASSYRDRREQFF
>TRBJ2-3|TRBV20-1
CSALSLTDTQYF
>TRBJ1-5|TRBV15
CATSRSIEFPADF
>TRBJ1-4|TRBV4-2
CASSQARGTNEKLFF
>TRBJ2-3|TRBV20-1
CSALSSGSTDTQYF
>TRBJ1-4|TRBV12-3/TRBV12-4
CATVRDRDEKLFF
>TRBJ2-5|TRBV5-6
CASSGGTNQETQYF
>TRBJ2-1|TRBV5-1
CASSSMGLAGGPVPYNEQFF
>TRBJ2-7|TRBV25-1
CASSESGRPSPYEQYF
>TRBJ2-7|TRBV2
CASSEQQGYEQYF
>TRBJ2-1|TRBV27
CASSLPVATEQFF
>TRBJ2-2|TRBV5-4
CASSLAAGPGELFF
>TRBJ1-2|TRBV6-5
CASSYFSGQVYYGYTF
>TRBJ2-1|TRBV29-1
CSVMSRVSNNEQFF